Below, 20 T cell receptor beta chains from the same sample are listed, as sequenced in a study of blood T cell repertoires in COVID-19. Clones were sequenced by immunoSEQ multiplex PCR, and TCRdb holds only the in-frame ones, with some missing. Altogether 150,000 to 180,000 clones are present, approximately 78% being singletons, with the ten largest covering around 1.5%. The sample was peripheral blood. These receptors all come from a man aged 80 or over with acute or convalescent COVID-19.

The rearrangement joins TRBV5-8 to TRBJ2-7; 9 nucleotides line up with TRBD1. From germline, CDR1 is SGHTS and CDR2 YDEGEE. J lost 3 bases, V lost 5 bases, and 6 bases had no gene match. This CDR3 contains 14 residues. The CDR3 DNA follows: TGTGCCAGCAGTTCCCGGGACAGGGTCTACGAGCAGTACGTC. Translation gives CASSSRDRVYEQYV.

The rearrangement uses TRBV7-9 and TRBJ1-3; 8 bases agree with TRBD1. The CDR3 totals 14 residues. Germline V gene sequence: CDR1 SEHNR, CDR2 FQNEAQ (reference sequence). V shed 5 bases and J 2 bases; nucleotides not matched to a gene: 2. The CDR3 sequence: CASSVTGAGNTIYF. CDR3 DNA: TGTGCCAGCAGCGTGACAGGGGCTGGAAACACCATATATTTT.

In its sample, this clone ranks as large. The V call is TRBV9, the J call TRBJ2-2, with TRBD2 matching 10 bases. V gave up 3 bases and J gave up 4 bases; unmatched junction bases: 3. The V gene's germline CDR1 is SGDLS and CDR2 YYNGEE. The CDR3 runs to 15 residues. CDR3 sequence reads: CASSAWTSGTGELFF. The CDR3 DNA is TGTGCCAGCAGCGCTTGGACTAGCGGCACCGGGGAGCTGTTTTTT. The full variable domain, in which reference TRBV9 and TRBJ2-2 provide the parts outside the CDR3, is DSGVTQTPKHLITATGQRVTLRCSPRSGDLSVYWYQQSLDQGLQFLIQYYNGEERAKGNILERFSAQQFPDLHSELNLSSLELGDSALYFCASSAWTSGTGELFFGEGSRLTVL.

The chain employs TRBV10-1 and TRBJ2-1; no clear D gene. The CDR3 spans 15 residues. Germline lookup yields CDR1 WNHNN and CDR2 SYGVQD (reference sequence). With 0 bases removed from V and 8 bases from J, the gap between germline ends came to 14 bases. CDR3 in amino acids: CASSESPRGLDEQFF. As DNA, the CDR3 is TGCGCCAGCAGTGAGTCACCTAGAGGATTAGATGAGCAGTTCTTC.

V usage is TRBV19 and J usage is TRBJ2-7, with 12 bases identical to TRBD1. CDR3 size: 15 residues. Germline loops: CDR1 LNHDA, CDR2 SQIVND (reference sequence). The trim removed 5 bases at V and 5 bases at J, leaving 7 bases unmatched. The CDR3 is CASSVTGTGGHEQYF. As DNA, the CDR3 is TGTGCCAGTAGTGTCACCGGGACAGGGGGCCACGAGCAGTACTTC.

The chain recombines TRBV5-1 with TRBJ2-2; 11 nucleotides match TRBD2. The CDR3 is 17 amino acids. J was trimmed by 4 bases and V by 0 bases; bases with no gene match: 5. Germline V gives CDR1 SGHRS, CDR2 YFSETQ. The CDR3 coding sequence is TGCGCCAGCAGCTTGGACCCGGGACTAGCGGCCACCGGGGAGCTGTTTTTT. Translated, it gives CASSLDPGLAATGELFF.

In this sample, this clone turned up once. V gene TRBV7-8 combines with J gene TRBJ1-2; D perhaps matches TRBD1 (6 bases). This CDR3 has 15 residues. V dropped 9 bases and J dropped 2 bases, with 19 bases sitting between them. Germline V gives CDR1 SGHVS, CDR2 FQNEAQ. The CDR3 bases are TGTGCCAGTAGGCCGGGACGGCAGGGGAACTATGGCTACACCTTC. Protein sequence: CASRPGRQGNYGYTF.

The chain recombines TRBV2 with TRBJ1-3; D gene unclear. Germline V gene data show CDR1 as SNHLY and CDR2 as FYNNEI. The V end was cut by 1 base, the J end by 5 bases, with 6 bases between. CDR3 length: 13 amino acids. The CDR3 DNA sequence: TGTGCCAGCAGTGAAGGTCCCAGAAACACCATATATTTT. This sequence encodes CASSEGPRNTIYF.

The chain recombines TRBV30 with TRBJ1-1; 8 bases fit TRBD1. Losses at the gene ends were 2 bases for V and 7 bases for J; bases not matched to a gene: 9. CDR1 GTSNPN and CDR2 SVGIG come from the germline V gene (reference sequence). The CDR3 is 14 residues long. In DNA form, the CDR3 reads TGTGCCTGGAGTCAACATACAGGGGGGAGTGAAGCTTTCTTT. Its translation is CAWSQHTGGSEAFF. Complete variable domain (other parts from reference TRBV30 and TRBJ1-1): SQTIHQWPATLVQPVGSPLSLECTVEGTSNPNLYWYRQAAGRGLQLLFYSVGIGQISSEVPQNLSASRPQDRQFILSSKKLLLSDSGFYLCAWSQHTGGSEAFFGQGTRLTVV.

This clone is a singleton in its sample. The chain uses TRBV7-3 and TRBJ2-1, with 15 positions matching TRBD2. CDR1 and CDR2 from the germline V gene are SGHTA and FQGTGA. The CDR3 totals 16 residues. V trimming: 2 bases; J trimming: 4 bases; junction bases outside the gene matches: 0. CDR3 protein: CASSLGLAGGYNEQFF. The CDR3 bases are TGTGCCAGCAGCTTAGGACTAGCGGGGGGGTACAATGAGCAGTTCTTC.

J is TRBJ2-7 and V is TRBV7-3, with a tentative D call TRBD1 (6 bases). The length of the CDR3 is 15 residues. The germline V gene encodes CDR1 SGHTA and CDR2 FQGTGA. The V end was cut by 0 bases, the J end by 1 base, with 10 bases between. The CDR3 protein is CASSLTPDSSYEQYF. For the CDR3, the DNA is TGTGCCAGCAGCTTAACCCCGGACAGTTCCTACGAGCAGTACTTC.

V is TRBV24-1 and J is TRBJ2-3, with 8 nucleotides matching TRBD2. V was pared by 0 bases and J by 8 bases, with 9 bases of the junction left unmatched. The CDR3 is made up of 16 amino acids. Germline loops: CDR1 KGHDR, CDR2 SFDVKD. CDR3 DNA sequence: TGTGCCACCAGTGATTTGACCGGGGGGGGCCGCGGTACGCAGTATTTT. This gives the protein CATSDLTGGGRGTQYF.

The DNA for the CDR3 is TGTGCCAGCAGCCAAGATAAGCTAGCGGGGGGCTACTACAATGAGCAGTTCTTC. As protein: CASSQDKLAGGYYNEQFF. The chain combines TRBV3-1 (or the pseudogene TRBV3-2) with TRBJ2-1; TRBD2 matches at 11 bases. Germline CDR1 LGHDT, CDR2 YNNKEL (reference sequence). V lost 0 bases to trimming and J lost 3 bases; unmatched junction nucleotides: 7. CDR3 length equals 18 residues.

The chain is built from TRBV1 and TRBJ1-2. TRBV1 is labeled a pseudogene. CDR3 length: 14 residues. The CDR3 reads CTSPGFRGAAGYTF. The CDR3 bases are TGCACCAGCCCAGGCTTTCGGGGGGCGGCTGGCTACACCTTC.

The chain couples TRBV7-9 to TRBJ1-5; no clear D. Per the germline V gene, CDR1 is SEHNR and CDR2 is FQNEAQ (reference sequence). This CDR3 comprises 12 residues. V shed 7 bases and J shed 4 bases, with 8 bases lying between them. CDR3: CASTSQNQPQHF. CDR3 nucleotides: TGTGCCAGCACTTCACAAAATCAGCCCCAGCATTTT.

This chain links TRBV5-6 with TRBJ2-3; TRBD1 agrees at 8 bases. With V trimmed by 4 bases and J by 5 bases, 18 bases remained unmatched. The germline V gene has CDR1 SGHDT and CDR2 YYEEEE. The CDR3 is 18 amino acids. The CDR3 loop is CASSPLPRQGIFEDTQYF. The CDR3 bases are TGTGCCAGCAGCCCCCTACCGAGACAGGGGATTTTCGAAGATACGCAGTATTTT.

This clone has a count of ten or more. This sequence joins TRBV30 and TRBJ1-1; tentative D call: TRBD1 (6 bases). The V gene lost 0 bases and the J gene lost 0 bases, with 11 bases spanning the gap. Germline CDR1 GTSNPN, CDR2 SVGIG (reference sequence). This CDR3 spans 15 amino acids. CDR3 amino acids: CAWSVGPGVNTEAFF. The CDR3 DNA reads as TGTGCCTGGAGTGTAGGTCCAGGGGTGAACACTGAAGCTTTCTTT. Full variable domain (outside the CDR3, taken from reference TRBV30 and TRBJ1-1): SQTIHQWPATLVQPVGSPLSLECTVEGTSNPNLYWYRQAAGRGLQLLFYSVGIGQISSEVPQNLSASRPQDRQFILSSKKLLLSDSGFYLCAWSVGPGVNTEAFFGQGTRLTVV.

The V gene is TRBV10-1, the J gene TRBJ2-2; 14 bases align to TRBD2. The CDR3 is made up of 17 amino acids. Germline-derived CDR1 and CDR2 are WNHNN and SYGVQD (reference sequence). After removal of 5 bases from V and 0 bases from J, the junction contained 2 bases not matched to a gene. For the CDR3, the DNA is TGCGCCAGCAGTAGGACTAGCGGGGGGCCGAACACCGGGGAGCTGTTTTTT. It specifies CASSRTSGGPNTGELFF.

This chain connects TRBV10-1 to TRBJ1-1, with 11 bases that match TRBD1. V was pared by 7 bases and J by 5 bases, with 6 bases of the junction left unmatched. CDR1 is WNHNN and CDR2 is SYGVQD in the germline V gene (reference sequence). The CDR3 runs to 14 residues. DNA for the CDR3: TGCGCCAGCAAACAGGACAGGGGGCATACTGAAGCTTTCTTT. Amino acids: CASKQDRGHTEAFF.

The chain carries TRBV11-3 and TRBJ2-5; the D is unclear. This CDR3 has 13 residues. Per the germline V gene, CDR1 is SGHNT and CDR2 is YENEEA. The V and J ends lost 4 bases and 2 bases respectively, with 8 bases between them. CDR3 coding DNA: TGTGCCAGCAGCTGGCCACCTCAAGAGACCCAGTACTTC. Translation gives CASSWPPQETQYF. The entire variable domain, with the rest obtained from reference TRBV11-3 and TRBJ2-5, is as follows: EAGVVQSPRYKIIEKKQPVAFWCNPISGHNTLYWYLQNLGQGPELLIRYENEEAVDDSQLPKDRFSAERLKGVDSTLKIQPAELGDSAVYLCASSWPPQETQYFGPGTRLLVL.